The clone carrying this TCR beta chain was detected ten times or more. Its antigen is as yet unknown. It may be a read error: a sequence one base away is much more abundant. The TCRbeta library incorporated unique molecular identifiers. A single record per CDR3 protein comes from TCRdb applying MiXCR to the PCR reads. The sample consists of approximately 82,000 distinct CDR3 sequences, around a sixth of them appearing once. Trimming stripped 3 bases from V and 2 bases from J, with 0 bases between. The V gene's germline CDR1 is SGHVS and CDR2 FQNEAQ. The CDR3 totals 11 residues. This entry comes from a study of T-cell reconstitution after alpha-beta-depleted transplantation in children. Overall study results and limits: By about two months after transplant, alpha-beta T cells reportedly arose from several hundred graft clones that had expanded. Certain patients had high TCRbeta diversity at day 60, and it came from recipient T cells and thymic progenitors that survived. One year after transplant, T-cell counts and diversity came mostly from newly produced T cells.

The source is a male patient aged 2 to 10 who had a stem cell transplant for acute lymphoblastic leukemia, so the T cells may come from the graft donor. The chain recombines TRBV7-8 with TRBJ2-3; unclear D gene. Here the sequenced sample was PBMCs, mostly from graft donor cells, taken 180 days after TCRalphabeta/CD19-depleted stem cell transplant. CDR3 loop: CASSFTDTQYF. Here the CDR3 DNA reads TGTGCCAGCAGCTTCACAGATACGCAGTATTTT.